What follows is one TCR beta chain and its context. This entry is derived from a study of blood T cell repertoires in COVID-19. Study context: Acute-phase and convalescent COVID-19 samples originated in the United States, Italy and Spain.

The V end was cut by 6 bases, the J end by 7 bases, with 22 bases between. This CDR3 has 15 residues. CDR1 is MNHEY, CDR2 SMNVEV, per germline (reference sequence). Original analysis: Reference gene primer amplification gave estimated nucleated cell counts. Here immunoSEQ multiplex PCR was the method, and the copy in TCRdb shows in-frame clones only, minus some. That table is the source of V, J and clone size, and D and trimming were worked out from the DNA. The sample lists approximately 180,000 clones, approximately 90% occurring once. V gene TRBV27 combines with J gene TRBJ2-7, with a possible D match to TRBD1 (5 bases). This receptor was taken from a human donor in a cohort sampled during active COVID-19. The sample was peripheral blood. The CDR3 nucleotides are TGTGCCAGCAGGATGGGGCTCAGAAGTACCGGAGAGCAGTACTTC. Amino acid sequence: CASRMGLRSTGEQYF.